These 16 T cell receptor beta chains came from one sample sequenced in a study of cytomegalovirus exposure and HLA in healthy donors. Primers: 60 Vbeta forward and 13 Jbeta reverse. TCRdb's table, derived via immunoSEQ multiplex PCR, lists solely in-frame clones and lacks some. The data contain around 150,000 clones, over 70% of them singletons. What was sequenced was PBMCs. The receptors stem from a male donor in good health and CMV-seronegative.

The chain employs TRBV5-5 and TRBJ2-1, with D maybe TRBD1 (5 bases). Trimming removed 0 bases from V and 1 base from J, with 20 bases in between. Germline assignment: CDR1 SGHKS and CDR2 YYEKEE (reference sequence). The CDR3 is made up of 19 amino acids. The CDR3 nucleotides are TGTGCCAGCAGCTTGGCCCTCGGTGAAGGCAGGGTATCCTACAATGAGCAGTTCTTC. It yields the protein CASSLALGEGRVSYNEQFF.

This rearrangement joins TRBV7-6 to TRBJ2-5; maybe TRBD2 (5 bases). Trimming removed 2 bases at V and 5 bases at J, with 12 bases between. The CDR3 is made up of 14 amino acids. In germline, CDR1 is SGHVS, CDR2 FNYEAQ. The CDR3 reads CASSLNGPGETQYF. The CDR3 DNA reads as TGTGCCAGCAGCTTAAACGGGCCGGGGGAGACCCAGTACTTC. The entire variable domain, with the rest obtained from reference TRBV7-6 and TRBJ2-5, is as follows: GAGVSQSPRYKVTKRGQDVALRCDPISGHVSLYWYRQALGQGPEFLTYFNYEAQQDKSGLPNDRFSAERPEGSISTLTIQRTEQRDSAMYRCASSLNGPGETQYFGPGTRLLVL.

The J gene is TRBJ2-3, the V gene TRBV5-6; D is perhaps TRBD2 (7 bases). Trimming removed 0 bases at V and 2 bases at J, with 13 bases between. In germline, CDR1 is SGHDT, CDR2 YYEEEE. The CDR3 covers 16 residues. This CDR3 reads CASSLDPGGFTDTQYF. In DNA form, the CDR3 reads TGTGCCAGCAGCTTGGACCCGGGGGGCTTCACAGATACGCAGTATTTT.

On this clone: One end of the junction fails to match germline, which may point to a read error. The chain is built from TRBV29-1 and TRBJ2-4; 8 bases map to TRBD1. The CDR3 has 15 residues. The V gene's germline CDR1 is SQVTM and CDR2 ANQGSEA. The CDR3 bases are TGCAGCGTAGAGTACAGGGGGGATACCAAAAACAGTCAGTACTTC. Translating gives CSVEYRGDTKNSQYF.

The genes are TRBV6-4 and TRBJ2-7; TRBD1 aligns across 8 bases. Germline V gene lookup returns CDR1 MRHNA and CDR2 SNTAGT. V was clipped by 6 bases and J by 2 bases; unmatched bases: 6. The CDR3 runs to 14 residues. The CDR3 loop reads CASSPDRGPYEQYF. CDR3 nucleotide sequence: TGTGCCAGCAGCCCTGACAGGGGCCCCTACGAGCAGTACTTC.

The gene calls are TRBV28 and TRBJ1-1, with 7 bases matching TRBD1. Germline V gene data show CDR1 as MDHEN and CDR2 as SYDVKM. V trimming: 6 bases; J trimming: 2 bases; junction bases outside the gene matches: 9. The CDR3 runs to 15 residues. DNA for the CDR3: TGTGCCAGCAGGGTCTCCGGGACAGAAAACACTGAAGCTTTCTTT. Its protein is CASRVSGTENTEAFF.

The V gene is TRBV7-7, the J gene TRBJ1-3; D remains unclear. CDR1 and CDR2 (germline): SSHAT, FNYEAQ (reference sequence). The CDR3 covers 14 residues. V shed 5 bases and J shed 0 bases, with 8 bases lying between them. The CDR3 nucleotides read TGTGCCAGCAGCCCGGGAAGCTCTGGAAACACCATATATTTT. It specifies CASSPGSSGNTIYF.

V is TRBV2 and J is TRBJ2-7; 7 bases map to TRBD1. Germline CDR1 and CDR2: SNHLY and FYNNEI. V was clipped by 6 bases and J by 3 bases; unmatched bases: 5. This CDR3 is 13 amino acids long. The CDR3 is CASRGRGFYEQYF. The CDR3 DNA reads as TGTGCCAGCAGGGGCAGGGGGTTCTACGAGCAGTACTTC. The full variable domain, completed using reference TRBV2 and TRBJ2-7, is EPEVTQTPSHQVTQMGQEVILRCVPISNHLYFYWYRQILGQKVEFLVSFYNNEISEKSEIFDDQFSVERPDGSNFTLKIRSTKLEDSAMYFCASRGRGFYEQYFGPGTRLTVT.

The genes are TRBV18 and TRBJ2-7; 9 bases are shared with TRBD1. Germline values: CDR1 KGHSH, CDR2 LQKENI. There are 15 residues in the CDR3. Trimming cost V 2 bases and J 3 bases; bases outside gene matches: 5. Here the CDR3 DNA reads TGTGCCAGCTCACCAGGGACAGGGCCGGGCTACGAGCAGTACTTC. Protein sequence: CASSPGTGPGYEQYF.

The chain is built from TRBV7-2 and TRBJ1-2; D possibly corresponds to TRBD1 (6 bases). CDR3 length: 18 residues. The germline V and J ends were trimmed by 5 bases and 2 bases, with 24 bases remaining between them. Germline CDR1 reads SGHTA; CDR2 reads FQGNSA. Here the CDR3 reads CASSVRGGRGDPNYGYTF. In DNA, the CDR3 is TGTGCCAGCAGCGTAAGGGGTGGCAGGGGCGACCCCAACTATGGCTACACCTTC.

This clone was recorded only once. The CDR3, as DNA: TGCGCCAGCAGCCATCCCGGGGAGGGGGGGAATGAGCAGTTCTTC. The encoded protein is CASSHPGEGGNEQFF. The chain recombines TRBV4-1 with TRBJ2-1, with a possible D match to TRBD2 (7 bases). CDR3 size: 15 residues. The germline V and J ends were trimmed by 3 bases and 7 bases, with 16 bases remaining between them. CDR1 is MGHRA and CDR2 is YSYEKL in the germline V gene.

This clone showed up just a few times. The gene calls are TRBV15 and TRBJ2-5; 11 bases line up with TRBD1. CDR1 LNHNV and CDR2 YYDKDF come from the germline V gene (reference sequence). V shed 5 bases, J shed 5 bases, and the junction held 7 bases outside the gene matches. The CDR3 consists of 15 residues. This chain's CDR3 is CATSGRDRGSETQYF. The CDR3 bases are TGTGCCACCAGCGGCCGGGACAGGGGGAGTGAGACCCAGTACTTC.

The CDR3 DNA reads as TGTGCCAGCAGCTTCCGGGACAGCGGCACTGAAGCTTTCTTT. Amino acids: CASSFRDSGTEAFF. The chain couples TRBV7-6 to TRBJ1-1, with TRBD1 matching over 7 bases. The CDR3 covers 14 residues. Germline V gene sequence: CDR1 SGHVS, CDR2 FNYEAQ. The ends lost 3 bases at V and 4 bases at J; junction bases unmatched: 5.

CDR3 sequence reads: CASSPDRTSGSRETQYF. CDR3 DNA: TGTGCCAGCAGTCCTGACCGGACTAGCGGGAGTAGGGAGACCCAGTACTTC. The chain employs TRBV28 and TRBJ2-5; TRBD2 agrees at 13 bases. Germline CDR1 reads MDHEN; CDR2 reads SYDVKM. This CDR3 comprises 17 residues. V dropped 5 bases and J dropped 5; count of bases not matched to a gene: 11.

About this clone itself: At one end the junction does not follow the germline gene, possibly because of a read error. The genes are TRBV19 and TRBJ1-6; the D gene is possibly TRBD1 (5 bases). There are 12 residues in the CDR3. The germline gives CDR1 LNHDA, CDR2 SQIVND (reference sequence). CDR3 in amino acids: CASSRGVPLESF. In DNA, the CDR3 is TGTGCCAGTAGTAGGGGGGTCCCCTTGGAGAGCTTT.

The chain carries TRBV5-1 and TRBJ2-7; 7 positions match TRBD1. The CDR3 runs to 16 residues. Germline V gene lookup returns CDR1 SGHRS and CDR2 YFSETQ. V shed 3 bases, J shed 6 bases, and the junction held 15 bases outside the gene matches. The CDR3 sequence: CASSSSTGTAVREQYF. The CDR3 DNA reads TGCGCCAGCAGCTCAAGTACGGGGACAGCCGTCCGCGAGCAGTACTTC.